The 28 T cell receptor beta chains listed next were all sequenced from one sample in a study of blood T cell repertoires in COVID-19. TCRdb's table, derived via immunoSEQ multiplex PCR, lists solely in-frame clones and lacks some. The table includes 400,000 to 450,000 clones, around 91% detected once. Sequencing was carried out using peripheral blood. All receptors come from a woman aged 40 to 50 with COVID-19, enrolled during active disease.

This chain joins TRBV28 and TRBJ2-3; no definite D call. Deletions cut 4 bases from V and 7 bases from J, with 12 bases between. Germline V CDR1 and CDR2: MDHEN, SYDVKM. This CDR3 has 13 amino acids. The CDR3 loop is CASSSVTMHTQYF. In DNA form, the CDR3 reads TGTGCCAGCAGTTCGGTTACCATGCATACGCAGTATTTT.

The CDR3 nucleotides read TGTGCCACCAGCAGAGAGGGAGGGACAGGGTTATACGAGCAGTACTTC. Translated: CATSREGGTGLYEQYF. The chain couples TRBV15 to TRBJ2-7, with 9 bases lining up with TRBD1. This CDR3 contains 16 residues. Per germline, CDR1 LNHNV and CDR2 YYDKDF (reference sequence). Germline trimming cut 0 bases from V and 4 bases from J; bases unmatched to any gene: 7.

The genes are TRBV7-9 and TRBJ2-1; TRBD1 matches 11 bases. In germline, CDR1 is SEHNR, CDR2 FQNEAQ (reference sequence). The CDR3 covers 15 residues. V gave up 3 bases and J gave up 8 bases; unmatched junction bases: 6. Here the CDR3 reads CASSFRDRGIDEQFF. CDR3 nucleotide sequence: TGTGCCAGCAGCTTCCGGGACAGGGGGATCGATGAGCAGTTCTTC.

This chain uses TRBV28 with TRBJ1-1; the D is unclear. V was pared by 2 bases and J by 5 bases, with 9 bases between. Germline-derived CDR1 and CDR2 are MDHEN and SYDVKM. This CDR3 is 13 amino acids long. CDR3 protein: CASSLPQTTEAFF. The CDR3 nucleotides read TGTGCCAGCAGTTTACCTCAGACAACTGAAGCTTTCTTT.

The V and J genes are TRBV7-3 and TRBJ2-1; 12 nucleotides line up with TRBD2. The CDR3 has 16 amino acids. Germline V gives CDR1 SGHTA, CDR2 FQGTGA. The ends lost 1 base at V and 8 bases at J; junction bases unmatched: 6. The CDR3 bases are TGTGCCAGCAGCTTAAGAACTAGCGGGGGGTCGGATGAGCAGTTCTTC. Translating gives CASSLRTSGGSDEQFF.

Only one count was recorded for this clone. CDR3 sequence reads: CASSSGTGGFYGYTF. The CDR3 nucleotides are TGTGCCAGCAGCAGTGGGACAGGGGGCTTCTATGGCTACACCTTC. This sequence joins TRBV9 and TRBJ1-2, with TRBD1 matching over 12 bases. With V trimmed by 4 bases and J by 4 bases, 5 bases remained unmatched. CDR1 is SGDLS and CDR2 is YYNGEE in the germline V gene. CDR3 length equals 15 residues.

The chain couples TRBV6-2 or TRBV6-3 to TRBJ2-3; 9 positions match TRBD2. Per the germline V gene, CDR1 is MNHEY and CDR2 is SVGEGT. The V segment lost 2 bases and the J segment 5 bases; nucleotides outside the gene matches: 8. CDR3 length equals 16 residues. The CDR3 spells CASSYEGGRARDTQYF. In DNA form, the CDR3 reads TGTGCCAGCAGTTACGAGGGCGGGAGGGCCAGAGATACGCAGTATTTT.

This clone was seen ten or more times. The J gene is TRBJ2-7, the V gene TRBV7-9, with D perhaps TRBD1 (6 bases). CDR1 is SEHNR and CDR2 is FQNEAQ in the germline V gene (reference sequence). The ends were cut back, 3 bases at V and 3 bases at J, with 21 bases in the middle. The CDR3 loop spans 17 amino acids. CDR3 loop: CASSFYVPRTAIYEQYF. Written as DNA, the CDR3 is TGTGCCAGCAGCTTCTACGTGCCAAGGACAGCTATCTACGAGCAGTACTTC.

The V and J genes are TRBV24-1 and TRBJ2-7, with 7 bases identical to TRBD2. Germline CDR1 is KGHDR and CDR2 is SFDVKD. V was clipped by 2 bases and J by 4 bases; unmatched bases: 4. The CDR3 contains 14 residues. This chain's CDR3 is CATSDSSAGYEQYF. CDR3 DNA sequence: TGTGCCACCAGTGATTCCTCAGCGGGGTACGAGCAGTACTTC.

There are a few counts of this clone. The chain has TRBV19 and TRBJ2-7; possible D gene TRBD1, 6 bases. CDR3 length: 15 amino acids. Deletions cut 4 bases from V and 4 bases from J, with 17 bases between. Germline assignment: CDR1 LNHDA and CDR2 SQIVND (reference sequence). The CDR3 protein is CASSTQQGSWYEQYF. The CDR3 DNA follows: TGTGCCAGTAGTACCCAACAGGGCTCTTGGTACGAGCAGTACTTC.

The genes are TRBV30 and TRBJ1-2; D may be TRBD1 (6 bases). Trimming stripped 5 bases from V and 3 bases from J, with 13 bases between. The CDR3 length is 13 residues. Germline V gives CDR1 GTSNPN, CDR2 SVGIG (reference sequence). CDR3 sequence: CAWLVGADYGYTF. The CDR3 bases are TGTGCCTGGCTAGTGGGGGCCGACTATGGCTACACCTTC. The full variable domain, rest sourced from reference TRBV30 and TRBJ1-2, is SQTIHQWPATLVQPVGSPLSLECTVEGTSNPNLYWYRQAAGRGLQLLFYSVGIGQISSEVPQNLSASRPQDRQFILSSKKLLLSDSGFYLCAWLVGADYGYTFGSGTRLTVV.

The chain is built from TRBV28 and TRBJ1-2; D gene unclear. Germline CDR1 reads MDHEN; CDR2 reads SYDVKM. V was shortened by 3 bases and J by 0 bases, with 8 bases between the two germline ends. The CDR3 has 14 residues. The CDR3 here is CASSFSFSNYGYTF. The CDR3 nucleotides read TGTGCCAGCAGTTTTAGTTTTTCTAACTATGGCTACACCTTC.

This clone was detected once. The DNA for the CDR3 is TGTGCCAGCTCACCGGGGGGGCAAAAGTACGAGCAGTACTTC. Translating it yields CASSPGGQKYEQYF. This rearrangement joins TRBV18 to TRBJ2-7, with D perhaps TRBD2 (7 bases). Germline V gene sequence: CDR1 KGHSH, CDR2 LQKENI. The CDR3 is 14 residues long. Trimming stripped 3 bases from V and 4 bases from J, with 13 bases between.

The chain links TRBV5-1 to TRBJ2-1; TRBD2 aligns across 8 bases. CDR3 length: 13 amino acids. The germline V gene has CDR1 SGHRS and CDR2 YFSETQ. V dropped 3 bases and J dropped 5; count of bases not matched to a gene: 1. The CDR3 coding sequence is TGCGCCAGCAGCTCGCGGGGGGACAATGAGCAGTTCTTC. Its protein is CASSSRGDNEQFF.

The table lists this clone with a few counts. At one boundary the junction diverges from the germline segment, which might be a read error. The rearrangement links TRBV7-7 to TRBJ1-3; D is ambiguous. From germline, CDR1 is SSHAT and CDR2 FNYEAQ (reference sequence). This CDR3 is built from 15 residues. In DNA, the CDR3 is TGTGCTAGCAGTCCTGAGTACGGGGTCGGAAACACCATATATTTT. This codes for CASSPEYGVGNTIYF. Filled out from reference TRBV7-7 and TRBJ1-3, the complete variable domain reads GAGVSQSPRYKVTKRGQDVTLRCDPISSHATLYWYQQALGQGPEFLTYFNYEAQPDKSGLPSDRFSAERPEGSISTLTIQRTEQRDSAMYRCASSPEYGVGNTIYFGEGSWLTVV.

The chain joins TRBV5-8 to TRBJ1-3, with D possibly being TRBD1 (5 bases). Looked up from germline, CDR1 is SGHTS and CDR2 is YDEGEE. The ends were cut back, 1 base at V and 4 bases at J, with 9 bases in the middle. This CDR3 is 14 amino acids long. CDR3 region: CASSLRQNGNTIYF. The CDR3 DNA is TGTGCCAGCAGCTTGAGACAGAACGGAAACACCATATATTTT.

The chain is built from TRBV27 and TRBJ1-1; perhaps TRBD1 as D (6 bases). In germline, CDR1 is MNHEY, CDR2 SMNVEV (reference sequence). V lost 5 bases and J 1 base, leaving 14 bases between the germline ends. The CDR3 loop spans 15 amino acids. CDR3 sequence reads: CASSKRGGWNTEAFF. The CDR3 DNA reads TGTGCCAGCAGTAAGCGTGGGGGCTGGAACACTGAAGCTTTCTTT.

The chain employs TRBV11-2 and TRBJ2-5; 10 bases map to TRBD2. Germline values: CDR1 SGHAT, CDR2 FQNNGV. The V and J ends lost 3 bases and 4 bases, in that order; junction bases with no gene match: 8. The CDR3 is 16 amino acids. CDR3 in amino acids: CASSFGLAGGLETQYF. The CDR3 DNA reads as TGTGCCAGCAGCTTCGGGTTAGCGGGAGGATTAGAGACCCAGTACTTC.

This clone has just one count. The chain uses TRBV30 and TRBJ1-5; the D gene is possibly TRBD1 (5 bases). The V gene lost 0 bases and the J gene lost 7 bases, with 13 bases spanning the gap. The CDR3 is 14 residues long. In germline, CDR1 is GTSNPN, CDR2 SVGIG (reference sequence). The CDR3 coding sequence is TGTGCCTGGAGTGTTGCGGGGCCGAACCAGCCCCAGCATTTT. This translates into CAWSVAGPNQPQHF.

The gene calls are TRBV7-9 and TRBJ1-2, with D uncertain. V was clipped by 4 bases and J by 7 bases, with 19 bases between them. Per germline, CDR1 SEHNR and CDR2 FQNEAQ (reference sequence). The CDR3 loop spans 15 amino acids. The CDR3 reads CASSSLTSSSRGYTF. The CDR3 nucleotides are TGTGCCAGCAGCTCCCTGACTTCGTCATCTCGTGGCTACACCTTC.

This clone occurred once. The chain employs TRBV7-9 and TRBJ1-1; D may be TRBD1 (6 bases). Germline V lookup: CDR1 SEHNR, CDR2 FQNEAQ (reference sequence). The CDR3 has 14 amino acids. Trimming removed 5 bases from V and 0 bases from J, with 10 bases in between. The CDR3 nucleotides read TGTGCCAGCAGCAGGGGGACACTGAACACTGAAGCTTTCTTT. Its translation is CASSRGTLNTEAFF.

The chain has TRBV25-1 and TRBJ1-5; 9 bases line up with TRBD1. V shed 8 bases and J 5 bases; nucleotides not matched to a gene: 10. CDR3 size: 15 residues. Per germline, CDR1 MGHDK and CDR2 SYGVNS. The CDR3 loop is CASSGTGLYDQPQHF. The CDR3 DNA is TGTGCCAGCTCCGGGACAGGGCTCTATGATCAGCCCCAGCATTTT.

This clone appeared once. This chain's CDR3 is CASSLSGTGGPPLHF. The DNA of the CDR3 is TGCGCCAGCAGCTTGTCCGGGACAGGTGGTCCACCCCTCCACTTT. The chain is built from TRBV5-1 and TRBJ1-6, with 8 positions matching TRBD1. Germline CDR1 reads SGHRS; CDR2 reads YFSETQ. The CDR3 spans 15 residues. The V gene end was trimmed by 1 base and the J gene end by 11 bases; junction bases not matched to a gene: 8.

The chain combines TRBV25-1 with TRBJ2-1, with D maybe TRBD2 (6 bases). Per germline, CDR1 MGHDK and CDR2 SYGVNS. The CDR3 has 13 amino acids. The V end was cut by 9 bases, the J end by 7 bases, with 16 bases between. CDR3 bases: TGTGCCAGTACGGGACTGGGGGGTAATGAGCAGTTCTTC. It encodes CASTGLGGNEQFF.

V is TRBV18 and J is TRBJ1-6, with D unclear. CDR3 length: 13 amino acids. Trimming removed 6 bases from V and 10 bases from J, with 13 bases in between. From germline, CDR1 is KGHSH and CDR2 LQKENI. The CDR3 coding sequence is TGTGCCAGCTCTCACGGCGCGGAATCACCCCTCCACTTT. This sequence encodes CASSHGAESPLHF.

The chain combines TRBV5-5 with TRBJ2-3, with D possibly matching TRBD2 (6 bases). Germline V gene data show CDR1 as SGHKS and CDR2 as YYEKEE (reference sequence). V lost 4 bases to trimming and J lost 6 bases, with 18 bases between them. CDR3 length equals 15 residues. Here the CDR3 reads CASSHPGLGRDTQYF. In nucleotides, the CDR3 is TGTGCCAGCAGCCATCCGGGACTGGGTCGTGATACGCAGTATTTT.

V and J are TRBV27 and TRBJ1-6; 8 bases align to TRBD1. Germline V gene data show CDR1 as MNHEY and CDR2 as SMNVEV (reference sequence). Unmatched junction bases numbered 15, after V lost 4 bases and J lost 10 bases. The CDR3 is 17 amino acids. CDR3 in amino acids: CASSSGQGARVGSPLHF. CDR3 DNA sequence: TGTGCCAGCAGTTCAGGACAGGGCGCCCGGGTGGGATCACCCCTCCACTTT.

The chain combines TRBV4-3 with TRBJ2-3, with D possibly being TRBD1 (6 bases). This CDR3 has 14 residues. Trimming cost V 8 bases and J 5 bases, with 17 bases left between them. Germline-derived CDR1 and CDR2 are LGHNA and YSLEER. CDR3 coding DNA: TGCGCCAGCGGAACGAGAACAGGGTTAGATACGCAGTATTTT. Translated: CASGTRTGLDTQYF.